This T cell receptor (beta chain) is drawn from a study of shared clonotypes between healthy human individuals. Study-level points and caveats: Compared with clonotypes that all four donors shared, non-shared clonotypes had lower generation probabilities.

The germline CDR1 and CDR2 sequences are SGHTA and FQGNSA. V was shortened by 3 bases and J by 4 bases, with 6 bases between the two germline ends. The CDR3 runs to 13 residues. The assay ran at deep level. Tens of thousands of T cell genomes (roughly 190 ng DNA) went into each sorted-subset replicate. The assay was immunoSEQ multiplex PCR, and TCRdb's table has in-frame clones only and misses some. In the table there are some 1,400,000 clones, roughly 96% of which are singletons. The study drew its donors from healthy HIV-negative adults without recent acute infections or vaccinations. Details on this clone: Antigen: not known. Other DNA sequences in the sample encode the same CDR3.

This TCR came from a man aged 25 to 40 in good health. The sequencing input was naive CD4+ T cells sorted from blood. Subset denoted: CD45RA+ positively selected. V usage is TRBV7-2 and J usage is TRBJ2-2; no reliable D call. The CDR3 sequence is CASSLGGTGELFF. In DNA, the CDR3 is TGTGCCAGCAGCTTGGGCGGCACCGGGGAGCTGTTTTTT. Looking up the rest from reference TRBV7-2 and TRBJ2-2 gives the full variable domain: GAGVSQSPSNKVTEKGKDVELRCDPISGHTALYWYRQSLGQGLEFLIYFQGNSAPDKSGLPSDRFSAERTGGSVSTLTIQRTQQEDSAVYLCASSLGGTGELFFGEGSRLTVL.